A single sample gave rise to the 27 T cell receptor beta chains below, sequenced in a study of T-cell memory formation after mild COVID-19. MiXCR was run by TCRdb on the 5' RACE reads, yielding one entry per CDR3 protein. Of a few hundred thousand distinct CDR3 sequences detected, 20% to 25% appear once; the ten largest clones hold around 9.5%. What was sequenced was PBMCs or a T cell subset sorted from them (not recorded which). Receptors originate from an adult woman who had mild COVID-19 (a few samples of this study predate the infection). Cell type and time point are not known.

The chain couples TRBV5-1 to TRBJ2-5; maybe TRBD2 (5 bases). Deletions cut 0 bases from V and 5 bases from J, with 14 bases between. This CDR3 contains 15 residues. Germline V gene data show CDR1 as SGHRS and CDR2 as YFSETQ. Here the CDR3 DNA reads TGCGCCAGCAGCTTGGATCCTCGGGGTTCTGAGACCCAGTACTTC. It translates to CASSLDPRGSETQYF.

The genes are TRBV7-9 and TRBJ2-1; D not resolved. Trimming pared 5 bases from V and 6 bases from J, leaving 17 bases between. This CDR3 contains 15 residues. Germline V gives CDR1 SEHNR, CDR2 FQNEAQ (reference sequence). The CDR3 DNA reads as TGTGCCAGCAGCCTAGTTGCTAGTACCGCCAATGAGCAGTTCTTC. Protein: CASSLVASTANEQFF.

The sample holds a few counts of this clonotype. The genes are TRBV9 and TRBJ2-7; D call uncertain. CDR1 SGDLS and CDR2 YYNGEE come from the germline V gene. The length of the CDR3 is 15 residues. Trimming stripped 4 bases from V and 2 bases from J, with 16 bases between. The CDR3 nucleotides read TGTGCCAGCAGCCCCCCCGGCGGCGGACCCTACGAGCAGTACTTC. Translation: CASSPPGGGPYEQYF.

This chain uses TRBV20-1 with TRBJ2-2; TRBD2 is a possible D gene (5 bases). V shed 5 bases and J shed 2 bases, with 9 bases lying between them. Germline CDR1 and CDR2: DFQATT and SNEGSKA (reference sequence). The CDR3 has 13 residues. CDR3 sequence reads: CSAVTINTGELFF. The CDR3, as DNA: TGCAGTGCTGTGACTATCAACACCGGGGAGCTGTTTTTT.

Ten or more counts support this clonotype. This chain connects TRBV5-1 to TRBJ2-1, with TRBD2 identical over 12 bases. There are 17 residues in the CDR3. Per the germline V gene, CDR1 is SGHRS and CDR2 is YFSETQ. V lost 4 bases, J lost 4 bases, and 9 bases stayed unmatched. DNA for the CDR3: TGCGCCAGCAGCGTGACTAGCGGGAGTACACCATACAATGAGCAGTTCTTC. Its translation: CASSVTSGSTPYNEQFF. Variable domain in full (rest from reference TRBV5-1 and TRBJ2-1): KAGVTQTPRYLIKTRGQQVTLSCSPISGHRSVSWYQQTPGQGLQFLFEYFSETQRNKGNFPGRFSGRQFSNSRSEMNVSTLELGDSALYLCASSVTSGSTPYNEQFFGPGTRLTVL.

The CDR3 nucleotides read TGTGCCAGCAGCCTGGGGTGGGGACAGGGGGCGCAAAACTATGGCTACACCTTC. Its protein product is CASSLGWGQGAQNYGYTF. V is TRBV27 and J is TRBJ1-2; 12 bases align to TRBD1. The CDR3 has 18 amino acids. V shed 6 bases and J 2 bases; nucleotides not matched to a gene: 13. CDR1 is MNHEY and CDR2 is SMNVEV in the germline V gene (reference sequence).

CDR3 DNA: TGTGCCAGCAGTTACTTGGCGCCCGGGACTCTCACAGATACGCAGTATTTT. As protein: CASSYLAPGTLTDTQYF. V and J are TRBV6-5 and TRBJ2-3; possible D gene TRBD2, 6 bases. This CDR3 comprises 17 residues. The germline V gene has CDR1 MNHEY and CDR2 SVGAGI. Trimming removed 1 base at V and 2 bases at J, with 16 bases between.

The CDR3 spells CASTRQGLDTQYF. The CDR3 DNA reads TGTGCCAGCACCCGACAAGGCCTAGATACGCAGTATTTT. The chain links TRBV7-2 to TRBJ2-3; unclear D gene. CDR1 and CDR2 from the germline V gene are SGHTA and FQGNSA. This CDR3 has 13 amino acids. Trimming removed 7 bases at V and 5 bases at J, with 13 bases between. Based on the CDR3 plus reference TRBV7-2 and TRBJ2-3, the full variable domain is GAGVSQSPSNKVTEKGKDVELRCDPISGHTALYWYRQSLGQGLEFLIYFQGNSAPDKSGLPSDRFSAERTGGSVSTLTIQRTQQEDSAVYLCASTRQGLDTQYFGPGTRLTVL.

A few counts support this clonotype. The V call is TRBV30, the J call TRBJ2-1; 10 positions match TRBD2. The CDR3 has 12 amino acids. J gave up 10 bases and V 3 bases, and 3 bases lay outside the gene matches. Germline lookup yields CDR1 GTSNPN and CDR2 SVGIG (reference sequence). CDR3 DNA: TGTGCCTGGAGGGCTAGCGGGAGAGAGCAGTTCTTC. This codes for CAWRASGREQFF.

Only a few counts were recorded for this clonotype. The J gene is TRBJ1-1, the V gene TRBV9; D is perhaps TRBD1 (5 bases). Trimming removed 4 bases at V and 1 base at J, with 11 bases between. In germline, CDR1 is SGDLS, CDR2 YYNGEE. This CDR3 spans 14 amino acids. The CDR3 sequence is CASSPREGNTEAFF. Written as DNA, the CDR3 is TGTGCCAGCAGCCCCAGGGAAGGGAACACTGAAGCTTTCTTT.

The gene calls are TRBV3-1 and TRBJ2-2, with D unresolved. V gave up 1 base and J gave up 3 bases, with 9 bases separating them. This CDR3 contains 15 residues. Germline lookup yields CDR1 LGHDT and CDR2 YNNKEL (reference sequence). Written as DNA, the CDR3 is TGTGCCAGCAGCCAAGTACAGAAACACACCGGGGAGCTGTTTTTT. Translation: CASSQVQKHTGELFF.

The chain recombines TRBV11-2 with TRBJ2-7, with D possibly TRBD1 on 6 matching bases. V lost 2 bases, J lost 2 bases, and 10 bases lay in between. The germline V gene encodes CDR1 SGHAT and CDR2 FQNNGV. The CDR3 has 14 residues. CDR3 amino acids: CASSLRDIAYEQYF. Written as DNA, the CDR3 is TGTGCCAGCAGCTTAAGGGACATCGCCTACGAGCAGTACTTC.

The chain is built from TRBV12-3 or TRBV12-4 and TRBJ2-2; D is ambiguous. CDR3 length: 11 residues. Trimming removed 5 bases from V and 8 bases from J, with 6 bases in between. CDR3 in DNA: TGTGCCAGCAGTGGGGAAGGGGAGCTGTTTTTT. Amino acid sequence: CASSGEGELFF.

This clonotype is a singleton in its sample. The rearrangement links TRBV6-4 to TRBJ2-1; D unclear. The CDR3 consists of 16 residues. The germline V gene has CDR1 MRHNA and CDR2 SNTAGT. V was shortened by 0 bases and J by 7 bases, with 16 bases between the two germline ends. The CDR3 spells CASSDSAGWASNEQFF. The CDR3 bases are TGTGCCAGCAGTGACTCGGCAGGCTGGGCTAGTAATGAGCAGTTCTTC.

V is TRBV5-1 and J is TRBJ1-2; TRBD1 might be the D (6 bases). CDR1 is SGHRS, CDR2 YFSETQ, per germline. This CDR3 is 13 amino acids long. Trimming removed 2 bases from V and 5 bases from J, with 10 bases in between. The CDR3, as DNA: TGCGCCAGCAGCTTACAGGGACTATATGGCTACACCTTC. It yields the protein CASSLQGLYGYTF. The variable domain in full, with the rest retrieved from reference TRBV5-1 and TRBJ1-2, is KAGVTQTPRYLIKTRGQQVTLSCSPISGHRSVSWYQQTPGQGLQFLFEYFSETQRNKGNFPGRFSGRQFSNSRSEMNVSTLELGDSALYLCASSLQGLYGYTFGSGTRLTVV.

The chain couples TRBV5-6 to TRBJ2-5; D gene uncertain. CDR1 is SGHDT and CDR2 is YYEEEE in the germline V gene. This CDR3 region has 15 residues. V was pared by 2 bases and J by 5 bases, with 16 bases between. The CDR3 DNA reads TGTGCCAGCAGCTTCGGTTTCAAGCAGGCGGAGACCCAGTACTTC. Translating gives CASSFGFKQAETQYF.

In this sample, this clonotype turned up many times. The J gene is TRBJ1-2, the V gene TRBV12-3 or TRBV12-4; TRBD1 agrees at 7 bases. With V trimmed by 5 bases and J by 2 bases, 2 bases remained unmatched. The CDR3 length is 13 residues. CDR3 sequence (DNA): TGTGCCAGCAGTCCGACAGGGAACTATGGCTACACCTTC. It specifies CASSPTGNYGYTF.

This clonotype has just a few counts. The chain links TRBV19 to TRBJ2-1, with TRBD1 matching 9 bases. This CDR3 has 15 residues. The V segment lost 6 bases and the J segment 3 bases; nucleotides outside the gene matches: 6. In germline, CDR1 is LNHDA, CDR2 SQIVND (reference sequence). The CDR3 DNA sequence: TGTGCCAGTAGGACCTGGGACAGGGACTACAATGAGCAGTTCTTC. Encoded protein: CASRTWDRDYNEQFF.

This chain uses TRBV10-3 with TRBJ1-6; D call uncertain. V was pared by 0 bases and J by 11 bases, with 11 bases between. Germline CDR1 ENHRY, CDR2 SYGVKD. This CDR3 has 14 amino acids. This CDR3 reads CAISESNSRTPLHF. Here the CDR3 DNA reads TGTGCCATCAGTGAGTCGAACAGTCGAACACCCCTCCACTTT.

Only a few counts were recorded for this clonotype. The chain recombines TRBV7-9 with TRBJ1-5; D remains ambiguous. The CDR3 spans 16 residues. V was shortened by 5 bases and J by 5 bases, with 19 bases between the two germline ends. From germline, CDR1 is SEHNR and CDR2 FQNEAQ (reference sequence). CDR3 sequence: CASSPDRFLPYQPQHF. The CDR3, as DNA: TGTGCCAGCAGCCCGGACCGATTTCTACCCTATCAGCCCCAGCATTTT.

This chain joins TRBV20-1 and TRBJ2-7; possibly TRBD2 for D (5 bases). Germline V gene sequence: CDR1 DFQATT, CDR2 SNEGSKA (reference sequence). The V end lost 6 bases, the J end lost 0 bases, and 12 bases lay between the germline ends. This CDR3 region has 13 residues. CDR3 nucleotide sequence: TGCAGTGCCGAGACCCGGGGCTCCTACGAGCAGTACTTC. Translated: CSAETRGSYEQYF.

The V call is TRBV7-9, the J call TRBJ2-7; 10 nucleotides match TRBD1. This CDR3 has 15 residues. J gave up 6 bases and V 4 bases, and 9 bases lay outside the gene matches. Germline CDR1 reads SEHNR; CDR2 reads FQNEAQ (reference sequence). DNA for the CDR3: TGTGCCAGCAGCTACCGGGACAGGGGAGCTGGCGAGCAGTACTTC. Its protein product is CASSYRDRGAGEQYF.

V and J are TRBV6-2 or TRBV6-3 and TRBJ2-1; possibly TRBD2 for D (5 bases). V was shortened by 6 bases and J by 8 bases, with 14 bases between the two germline ends. In germline, CDR1 is MNHEY, CDR2 SVGEGT. This CDR3 spans 13 amino acids. The CDR3 protein is CASRKLGFDEQFF. In nucleotides, the CDR3 is TGTGCCAGCAGGAAACTAGGATTCGATGAGCAGTTCTTC.

This rearrangement joins TRBV5-1 to TRBJ2-3; D is undetermined. Germline lookup yields CDR1 SGHRS and CDR2 YFSETQ. V was clipped by 3 bases and J by 1 base, with 15 bases between them. The CDR3 is 16 amino acids. Here the CDR3 reads CASSSAQVGGTDTQYF. CDR3 nucleotides: TGCGCCAGCAGCTCCGCTCAGGTGGGCGGCACAGATACGCAGTATTTT.

This clonotype was picked up many times. The rearrangement joins TRBV5-1 to TRBJ1-1; D remains unclear. Germline-derived CDR1 and CDR2 are SGHRS and YFSETQ. Trimming took 0 bases from V and 0 from J, leaving 6 bases between them. This CDR3 has 14 residues. CDR3 DNA: TGCGCCAGCAGCTTGGGGTCTATGAACACTGAAGCTTTCTTT. Translation gives CASSLGSMNTEAFF.

The V call is TRBV5-6, the J call TRBJ2-7; D might be TRBD2 (5 bases). Looked up from germline, CDR1 is SGHDT and CDR2 is YYEEEE. V was shortened by 4 bases and J by 6 bases, with 23 bases between the two germline ends. CDR3 length: 16 amino acids. The CDR3 nucleotides are TGTGCCAGCAGCCCTCGGGATCCTCTCTCCCGGAGCGAGCAGTACTTC. This codes for CASSPRDPLSRSEQYF.

This chain uses TRBV5-5 with TRBJ2-1; tentative D call: TRBD2 (7 bases). Germline-derived CDR1 and CDR2 are SGHKS and YYEKEE (reference sequence). The CDR3 has 16 amino acids. V lost 4 bases and J lost 2, with 16 bases in between. This chain's CDR3 is CASSPGWGGPYNEQFF. The CDR3 DNA reads as TGTGCCAGCAGCCCTGGGTGGGGGGGGCCCTACAATGAGCAGTTCTTC.